This T cell receptor beta chain was documented in a study of T cell responses to AZD1222 COVID-19 vaccine. Findings and caveats of the study: Clonal diversity was possibly underestimated, and white British individuals and females predominated among donors.

Method: immunoSEQ multiplex PCR; TCRdb's copy keeps in-frame clones and lacks some. The sample records under 130,000 clones, roughly 88% being singletons. V lost 1 base and J lost 5, with 8 bases in between. CDR3 length: 13 amino acids. In germline, CDR1 is SGHAT, CDR2 FQNNGV. In regard to this clone: No antigen is known for it.

The TCR sequence derives from an adult in good health. Material: peripheral blood, obtained on day 0 of AZD1222 vaccination. J is TRBJ1-2 and V is TRBV11-2; no reliable D call. The CDR3: CASSLGTQYGYTF. CDR3 in DNA: TGTGCCAGCAGCTTAGGTACGCAGTATGGCTACACCTTC.